Below, one TCR beta chain is given with its context. Its antigen remains undetermined. No base qualities exist here, and no much larger clone lies one base off it. The data stem from a study of cytomegalovirus exposure and HLA in healthy donors (dated by TCRdb to between 2016 and 2019). Regarding the complete study: An earlier analysis of several hundred of the donors reported approximately 290 Gb of sequence data and roughly 100 million unique TCR beta sequences from about 179 million T cells. An early release covering 500 to 750 HLA-typed donors comprised roughly 300 gigabases of sequencing data and around 80 million unique TCR sequences. Of the roughly 390 genotyped donors, around 81% fell in the genetic ancestry cluster associated with self-reported Caucasian donors. The study was designed to test whether signatures of past pathogen exposure could be identified by cataloging public T cell receptors. The study profiled the T cell repertoires of 500 to 800 subjects by immunosequencing and related them to cytomegalovirus serostatus. A separate validation cohort of about 110 different subjects was used in addition to the approximately 640-subject first cohort. To predict cytomegalovirus infection status, the study combined high-throughput TCR immunosequencing, statistical association of individual TCRs with disease status, and machine learning. A later analysis re-analyzed previously published TCR beta repertoires from approximately 670 donors and added high-resolution HLA genotyping to study TCR occurrence patterns. Rather than drawing on any new phenotypic data, the later analysis identified candidate immune exposures from TCR beta sequences and the way those sequences occurred across donors. In an earlier analysis of a few hundred of the donors, high-throughput TCR beta sequencing was used to judge whether each TCR beta V gene segment behaved as functional or pseudogenic. Donor age, sex, ethnicity and CMV serostatus were compiled alongside the repertoire data. In a later genetic analysis, genome-wide SNP genotypes for about three fifths of the 666 donors were used, and that subset was treated as a discovery cohort. All discovery cohort repertoires had been generated using a single sequencing platform. HLA typing covered class I and class II loci at four-digit resolution. Typing coverage differed by locus: A, B, C, DRB1 and DQB1 were typed in roughly 629-630 donors, DQA1 in around 500, DPA1 in some 600, and DPB1 in roughly 450. Because of strong linkage in the cohort, roughly five DR-DQ haplotypes were treated as single units for association and clustering. Among some 400 genotyped donors of the cohort, an average of approximately 240,000 unique TCR beta nucleotide sequences was sequenced per donor, of which roughly 18% were non-productive.

The cohort was made up of several hundred healthy bone marrow donors. Cohort members were all nominally healthy when sampled, although unrecorded immune exposures were likely present. The donor was CMV seronegative and was included in the group of over 300 seronegative cohort members. Each donor provided a peripheral blood sample, and peripheral blood mononuclear cells were used for TCR beta sequencing. The Qiagen DNeasy Blood Extraction Kit was used to extract genomic DNA from the blood cell samples. Broader findings and caveats from the paper: Roughly uniform sequencing depth across donors was assumed in presence/absence analyses, although this assumption may not hold. Some IMGT-functional V segments, including TRBV6-2 and TRBV6-3, could not be told apart with the 87-base-pair reads, so those segments were excluded. According to a later analysis, TCR association rates differed among HLA loci, with DRB1 alleles showing the most associated TCRs and HLA-C alleles showing the fewest. Specific HLA alleles were associated with some 15,000 TCR beta sequences at a false discovery rate of 0.05 in a later analysis. A further reported finding was that TCR beta sequences accurately predicted the HLA-A and HLA-B alleles for most subjects in the first cohort. In an earlier analysis of roughly 560 of the donors, most TCR beta V segments were observed in productive rearrangements about 90% or about 30% of the time, broadly matching IMGT annotations. An association between a missense DCLRE1C variant and V-gene and J-gene trimming of TCR beta chains was found in a later genetic analysis and replicated in an independent cohort. Because HLA typing was unavailable for some donors at each locus, only the typed subset was used in association tests. A later analysis found that most CMV-associated TCR beta chains appeared HLA-restricted, with HLA associations seemingly driven largely by CMV exposure. In this cohort, only TCR beta chains were sequenced, and detectable features were limited by the absence of alpha or paired-chain data. Linkage disequilibrium might explain the correlated functional status among segregating V segments, but an unknown experimental factor could not be ruled out. Most TCR sequences were seen in very few donors, while some public TCRs were found in many individuals. The study gave a list of about 170 TCR beta chains associated with cytomegalovirus. A few of the identified cytomegalovirus-associated TCR beta chains were confirmed in vitro to be specific for cytomegalovirus antigens. The sequencing pipeline was judged likely to have produced a cluster of highly shared sequence variants as a technical artifact. Because counts were too low, more than 15 rarely observed V segments, including chromosome 9 orphons, were excluded from the earlier analysis of around 590 of the donors. Compared with the approximately 710-donor mean, donors in an Asian-associated ancestry cluster had fewer N-insertions in productive TCRs, according to a later genetic analysis. Compared with equally common non-associated chains, HLA-associated TCR beta chains in a later analysis were more clonally expanded and had lower generation probabilities. A later analysis reported that several top co-occurrence clusters appeared linked to parvovirus B19, influenza, CMV and Epstein-Barr virus. It was suggested by the authors that the approach could potentially be generalized to other disease states and immunological phenotypes. Assigning TCR associations to individual alleles was difficult when HLA alleles, especially DR and DQ, strongly co-occurred. For the cohort, immune exposure information was limited to CMV serostatus. The classifier was reported to diagnose cytomegalovirus status with high specificity and sensitivity in both the original cohort and the validation cohort.

CDR1 is given as MNHNS and CDR2 as SASEGT, both from the germline V gene. The CDR3 runs 15 residues from the cysteine to the phenylalanine. The entry retains the CDR3 DNA only, 45 bases that are in frame from base 1. Trimming accounts for 6 bases at V and 3 bases at J, while the number of junction bases matched to no gene is 10. The method was the immunoSEQ multiplex PCR assay. The multiplex PCR relied on a mix of 60 forward primers for TCR Vbeta segments and 13 reverse primers for TCR Jbeta segments. The CDR3 region of rearranged TCR beta genes was amplified from genomic DNA by a multiplex PCR assay. Amplified TCR beta libraries were sequenced as 87-base-pair reads on the Illumina HiSeq System. The authors' analysis ran thus. A later analysis tallied around 80 million unique TCR beta chains across the 700 or so repertoires, and around 10 million of those chains were shared by two or more donors. Raw reads were error-corrected and collapsed into unique sequences by a nearest-neighbor algorithm in which closely related sequences were merged to remove PCR and sequencing errors. Alignment of CDR3 sequences to IMGT reference sequences was used to assign V, D and J gene segments. For a sequence to be retained, at least a six-nucleotide match to both a V gene segment and a J gene segment was required. Rearrangements were classified as productive when the CDR3 lacked stop codons and remained in frame with V and J, and all other rearrangements were classified as non-productive. CDR3 was defined by IMGT convention, running from the second conserved V-encoded cysteine to the conserved J-encoded phenylalanine. In an earlier analysis of approximately 590 of the donors, sequences lacking an unambiguous match to a single V gene segment were excluded. An earlier analysis of several hundred of the donors called V segments functional above 56.7% productive rearrangements and segregating when the between-donor standard deviation exceeded 5%. A statistical classification framework was built for diagnosing cytomegalovirus status from the catalog of TCR beta chain sequences. In a later analysis, V and J genes were assigned by comparing TCR nucleotide sequences against IMGT/GENE-DB human TR gene sequences. In a later analysis, CDR3 sequences and most-parsimonious VDJ recombination scenarios were assigned using the TCRdist pipeline. A later analysis defined each TCR beta chain by its CDR3 amino acid sequence plus V-gene family, and excluded reads lacking a unique V-gene family. A later analysis removed 592 highly shared, low-generation-probability nucleotide sequences to deal with suspected cross-contamination and a sequencing artifact. For each public chain, a later analysis derived a clonal expansion index from normalized ranks of inferred template counts within each repertoire. A later analysis computed generation probabilities with a VDJ recombination model fitted to out-of-frame rearrangements, and checked the results against IGoR. Hypergeometric tests were used in a later analysis to score TCR-TCR, TCR-HLA and TCR-CMV co-occurrence, with a repertoire-size bias correction applied to the TCR pairs. To estimate false discovery rates, a later analysis permuted the HLA or CMV assignments 20 times. A later analysis grouped co-occurring TCRs with DBSCAN, adding TCRdist sequence similarity when clustering within HLA-allele-positive subsets. Co-occurrence clustering excluded repertoires with fewer than 30,000 or more than 120,000 public chains, plus five with anomalous nucleotide sharing. This is the immuneACCESS table as TCRdb keeps it, with only in-frame sequences that have V and J called. A part of the clones is gone; compared with another copy, unresolved V genes explain less than half, and the rest is unexplained. V and J calls and clone size are given by that table; D and trimming were obtained from the DNA. This sample is represented by about 54,000 clones; roughly 84% of them were singletons. Approximately 3% of the sample comes from the top ten.

The sequence came from a woman aged 18-29 years in good health and CMV-seronegative. The material sequenced was PBMCs. This chain joins TRBV6-1 to TRBJ1-1, with 7 central nucleotides matching TRBD1. The DNA sequence follows: TGTGCCAGCAGACGGGGACAGTACAAGGACACTGAAGCTTTCTTT. This is translated as CASRRGQYKDTEAFF.